The 20 T cell receptor beta chains below come from one sample, sequenced in a study of blood T cell repertoires in COVID-19. Clones were read by immunoSEQ multiplex PCR, and TCRdb kept only the in-frame ones, dropping some. This table holds 100,000 to 150,000 clones, around 86% found once. Sequencing used peripheral blood. Receptor source: an elderly woman with acute or convalescent COVID-19.

The gene calls are TRBV7-6 and TRBJ2-2; 7 bases agree with TRBD1. Germline trimming cut 5 bases from V and 1 base from J; bases unmatched to any gene: 10. CDR3 length: 17 residues. CDR1 SGHVS and CDR2 FNYEAQ come from the germline V gene. CDR3 DNA: TGTGCCAGCAGCACCCCGGGACAGATTCGGAACACCGGGGAGCTGTTTTTT. This translates into CASSTPGQIRNTGELFF. Looking up the rest from reference TRBV7-6 and TRBJ2-2 gives the full variable domain: GAGVSQSPRYKVTKRGQDVALRCDPISGHVSLYWYRQALGQGPEFLTYFNYEAQQDKSGLPNDRFSAERPEGSISTLTIQRTEQRDSAMYRCASSTPGQIRNTGELFFGEGSRLTVL.

The CDR3 nucleotides read TGTGCCAGCAGCCAAGGTGTGGGCTCTCAAGCTTTCTTT. Residues: CASSQGVGSQAFF. This chain joins TRBV4-2 and TRBJ1-1; no reliable D call. Looked up from germline, CDR1 is LGHNA and CDR2 is YNFKEQ. The CDR3 covers 13 residues. Trimming cost V 1 base and J 9 bases, with 12 bases left between them.

This chain links TRBV4-1 with TRBJ1-3, with a tentative D call TRBD1 (6 bases). The germline V gene encodes CDR1 MGHRA and CDR2 YSYEKL. The CDR3 consists of 17 residues. Trimming took 3 bases from V and 0 from J, leaving 15 bases between them. The CDR3, as DNA: TGCGCCAGCAGCCACCGACCGACAGGCGGCTCTGGAAACACCATATATTTT. Translating gives CASSHRPTGGSGNTIYF.

V and J are TRBV14 and TRBJ2-3; TRBD1 matches 7 bases. J was trimmed by 9 bases and V by 1 base; bases with no gene match: 4. CDR1 is SGHDN, CDR2 FVKESK, per germline. This CDR3 region has 13 residues. The CDR3 DNA reads TGTGCCAGCAGCCAAGGGGTGACAGGGACGCAGTATTTT. As protein: CASSQGVTGTQYF.

This chain uses TRBV19 with TRBJ1-5, with no clear D. The CDR3 has 13 amino acids. Trimming stripped 1 base from V and 4 bases from J, with 5 bases between. Germline CDR1 is LNHDA and CDR2 is SQIVND (reference sequence). The CDR3 coding sequence is TGTGCCAGTAGTATAGCCAATAATCAGCCCCAGCATTTT. Translating gives CASSIANNQPQHF. The whole variable domain, filled in from reference TRBV19 and TRBJ1-5, reads DGGITQSPKYLFRKEGQNVTLSCEQNLNHDAMYWYRQDPGQGLRLIYYSQIVNDFQKGDIAEGYSVSREKKESFPLTVTSAQKNPTAFYLCASSIANNQPQHFGDGTRLSIL.

The chain uses TRBV6-5 and TRBJ2-7; 7 positions agree with TRBD1. The CDR3 covers 15 residues. Unmatched junction bases numbered 10, after V lost 5 bases and J lost 3 bases. Germline values: CDR1 MNHEY, CDR2 SVGAGI. The CDR3 reads CASSHQGVTFYEQYF. The CDR3 nucleotides read TGTGCCAGCAGTCACCAGGGGGTGACCTTCTACGAGCAGTACTTC.

CDR3 nucleotides: TGTGCCACCTCACAAGGCACAGGATCTAGCACAGATACGCAGTATTTT. Its translation: CATSQGTGSSTDTQYF. The chain uses TRBV19 and TRBJ2-3, with D tentatively TRBD1 (5 bases). The CDR3 contains 16 residues. The germline V gene has CDR1 LNHDA and CDR2 SQIVND (reference sequence). V was clipped by 10 bases and J by 0 bases, with 20 bases between them.

This rearrangement joins TRBV24-1 to TRBJ1-5, with D possibly matching TRBD1 (6 bases). Germline CDR1 reads KGHDR; CDR2 reads SFDVKD. The CDR3 length is 17 residues. V dropped 1 base and J dropped 4 bases, with 16 bases sitting between them. The CDR3 loop reads CATSDFYSGQLNQPQHF. As DNA, the CDR3 is TGTGCCACCAGTGATTTCTACTCGGGACAATTGAATCAGCCCCAGCATTTT.

The chain links TRBV6-5 to TRBJ1-5, with D unresolved. The V gene lost 3 bases and the J gene lost 6 bases, with 12 bases spanning the gap. The CDR3 spans 14 residues. The germline gives CDR1 MNHEY, CDR2 SVGAGI. The CDR3 is CASSYSVSGQPQHF. The CDR3 nucleotides read TGTGCCAGCAGTTATTCCGTCTCCGGTCAGCCCCAGCATTTT.

This chain connects TRBV28 to TRBJ1-3; D ambiguous. The ends were cut back, 10 bases at V and 8 bases at J, with 18 bases in the middle. Germline-derived CDR1 and CDR2 are MDHEN and SYDVKM. The CDR3 spans 13 residues. CDR3 in amino acids: CATRGQAGDTIYF. Here the CDR3 DNA reads TGTGCCACCCGCGGGCAGGCCGGAGACACCATATATTTT. The variable domain in full, completed from reference TRBV28 and TRBJ1-3, reads DVKVTQSSRYLVKRTGEKVFLECVQDMDHENMFWYRQDPGLGLRLIYFSYDVKMKEKGDIPEGYSVSREKKERFSLILESASTNQTSMYLCATRGQAGDTIYFGEGSWLTVV.

This rearrangement joins TRBV7-3 to TRBJ1-1; D is possibly TRBD1 (5 bases). This CDR3 is built from 13 residues. The germline CDR1 and CDR2 sequences are SGHTA and FQGTGA. V lost 3 bases, J lost 7 bases, and 12 bases lay in between. DNA for the CDR3: TGTGCCAGCAGCTTCCAGGGCGAAGATGAAGCTTTCTTT. It encodes CASSFQGEDEAFF.

The chain recombines TRBV5-4 with TRBJ2-3; D may be TRBD2 (5 bases). Germline loops: CDR1 SGHNT, CDR2 YYREEE (reference sequence). The CDR3 spans 16 residues. Trimming shortened V by 0 bases and J by 2 bases, and 13 bases separated the two germline ends. The CDR3 nucleotides read TGTGCCAGCAGCTTGGCCGAGCGGAGATCCACAGATACGCAGTATTTT. Translation gives CASSLAERRSTDTQYF.

The chain carries TRBV18 and TRBJ1-1; D may be TRBD1 (6 bases). Trimming cost V 5 bases and J 8 bases, with 9 bases left between them. CDR3 length: 11 residues. CDR1 and CDR2 from the germline V gene are KGHSH and LQKENI. DNA of the CDR3: TGTGCCAGCTCATCCCAGGGGGAAGCTTTCTTT. As protein: CASSSQGEAFF.

This chain uses TRBV18 with TRBJ1-2; the D is unclear. The CDR3 has 13 residues. V lost 2 bases, J lost 8 bases, and 12 bases lay in between. Germline V gene data show CDR1 as KGHSH and CDR2 as LQKENI. The CDR3 DNA follows: TGTGCCAGCTCACCAGCGGTTCGGGGAGGCTACACCTTC. This encodes CASSPAVRGGYTF.

The chain employs TRBV2 and TRBJ2-6, with D possibly TRBD2 on 6 matching bases. The CDR3 covers 17 residues. Germline CDR1 and CDR2: SNHLY and FYNNEI. Trimming removed 3 bases from V and 0 bases from J, with 12 bases in between. CDR3 loop: CASSDRGLSSGANVLTF. The CDR3 coding sequence is TGTGCCAGCAGTGACCGAGGACTAAGCTCTGGGGCCAACGTCCTGACTTTC.

The J gene is TRBJ2-1, the V gene TRBV24-1; possibly TRBD2 for D (6 bases). The CDR3 is 14 residues long. Germline CDR1 reads KGHDR; CDR2 reads SFDVKD. V lost 3 bases, J lost 7 bases, and 12 bases lay in between. CDR3 amino acids: CATSDGPGGNEQFF. CDR3 in DNA: TGTGCCACCAGTGATGGCCCCGGGGGTAATGAGCAGTTCTTC.

The genes are TRBV6-5 and TRBJ1-2; D not resolved. V shed 4 bases and J shed 6 bases, with 15 bases lying between them. The CDR3 runs 14 residues. Germline V gene data show CDR1 as MNHEY and CDR2 as SVGAGI. The CDR3 region is CASSSYMGSNGYTF. In DNA, the CDR3 is TGTGCCAGCAGTTCCTACATGGGCTCGAATGGCTACACCTTC.

V is TRBV18 and J is TRBJ1-6; 9 nucleotides agree with TRBD1. This CDR3 has 14 residues. Trimming took 4 bases from V and 8 from J; bases not matched to a gene: 3. Germline-derived CDR1 and CDR2 are KGHSH and LQKENI. The CDR3: CASSHRDRDSPLHF. CDR3 nucleotides: TGTGCCAGCTCACACCGGGACAGGGATTCACCCCTCCACTTT. The variable domain in full, with the rest retrieved from reference TRBV18 and TRBJ1-6, is NAGVMQNPRHLVRRRGQEARLRCSPMKGHSHVYWYRQLPEEGLKFMVYLQKENIIDESGMPKERFSAEFPKEGPSILRIQQVVRGDSAAYFCASSHRDRDSPLHFGNGTRLTVT.

V and J are TRBV2 and TRBJ1-6; 9 nucleotides agree with TRBD1. The CDR3 loop spans 13 amino acids. The V gene end was trimmed by 8 bases and the J gene end by 7 bases; junction bases not matched to a gene: 3. Germline V lookup: CDR1 SNHLY, CDR2 FYNNEI. The CDR3 bases are TGTGCCAGCGGGGGACAGGGAAATTCACCCCTCCACTTT. This gives the protein CASGGQGNSPLHF.

This rearrangement joins TRBV6-4 to TRBJ2-1; weak D call: TRBD1 (5 bases). This CDR3 region has 11 residues. Trimming stripped 5 bases from V and 8 bases from J, with 7 bases between. CDR1 MRHNA and CDR2 SNTAGT come from the germline V gene. CDR3 sequence: CASSRGDEQFF. The CDR3, as DNA: TGTGCCAGCAGTAGGGGCGATGAGCAGTTCTTC.